Reported below is one TCR beta chain. This sample is drawn from a study of OX40 agonist ivuxolimab in advanced cancers. The junction had 6 bases not matched to a gene; V was cut back by 6 bases and J by 2 bases. The germline gives CDR1 SGHRS, CDR2 YFSETQ. The CDR3 is 14 amino acids. Sequenced by immunoSEQ multiplex PCR; TCRdb stores in-frame clones only, minus some. The sample holds 95,000 to 100,000 clones, roughly 88% seen once. Patients were excluded for autoimmune disease history or systemic immunosuppression. The clonotype originates from an adult with an advanced solid tumor such as melanoma, head and neck, liver or kidney cancer. The rearrangement links TRBV5-1 to TRBJ2-3; 7 nucleotides align to TRBD2. The sequenced sample was CD4+ or CD8+ T cells sorted from blood, obtained in a trial of the OX40 agonist ivuxolimab. The CDR3 nucleotides are TGCGCCAGCATGCGGGAGATTAACACAGATACGCAGTATTTT. This encodes CASMREINTDTQYF.